A single T cell receptor (beta chain) is shown here with its context. Its antigen is unidentified. The data originate from a study of cytomegalovirus exposure and HLA in healthy donors. In the study overall: Per a later analysis, the approximately 600 first-cohort and fewer than 150 validation repertoires shared one platform.

Produced via immunoSEQ multiplex PCR; TCRdb's table is partial and in-frame only. The sample records some 330,000 clones, roughly 89% being singletons. General observations from the study: 164 TCR beta chains were listed as cytomegalovirus-associated.

This clonotype was obtained from a young woman in good health and CMV-seronegative. The sequenced sample was PBMCs.

For the CDR3, the DNA is TGTGCCAGCAGCCAAGCAGGGGAGGGGTTCTACGAGCAGTACTTC. Translated, it gives CASSQAGEGFYEQYF. This chain connects TRBV4-2 to TRBJ2-7; possibly TRBD2 for D (7 bases). Trimming removed 1 base at V and 3 bases at J, with 13 bases between. The CDR3 contains 15 residues. Germline V gene sequence: CDR1 LGHNA, CDR2 YNFKEQ.